The 6 T cell receptor beta chains listed next were all sequenced from one sample in a study of memory CD4+ T cells and cytomegalovirus serostatus. Sequencing was performed with immunoSEQ multiplex PCR; in TCRdb, only in-frame clones are kept and a portion is missing. The sample lists tens of thousands of clones; over 60% were seen once. Single viable CD3+CD4+CD8-CD45RO+ cells were sorted as the memory CD4+ T cells. Sequenced input: memory CD4+ T cells from blood. All receptors derive from an adult in good health and CMV-seronegative.

The rearrangement uses TRBV5-6 and TRBJ2-7; maybe TRBD2 (6 bases). Looked up from germline, CDR1 is SGHDT and CDR2 is YYEEEE. Trimming removed 0 bases from V and 2 bases from J, with 12 bases in between. CDR3 size: 15 residues. Written as DNA, the CDR3 is TGTGCCAGCAGCTTGGAGCCGGGGGTAGCCTACGAGCAGTACTTC. Translated, it gives CASSLEPGVAYEQYF.

This rearrangement joins TRBV28 to TRBJ2-7; D perhaps matches TRBD1 (6 bases). V lost 7 bases and J 7 bases, leaving 17 bases between the germline ends. The CDR3 is made up of 13 amino acids. Germline lookup yields CDR1 MDHEN and CDR2 SYDVKM. The CDR3: CASTLALRGEQYF. The CDR3 DNA is TGTGCCAGCACCTTGGCCCTAAGGGGGGAGCAGTACTTC.

The gene calls are TRBV6-1 and TRBJ1-2; 7 bases line up with TRBD1. V lost 5 bases, J lost 4 bases, and 4 bases stayed unmatched. Germline loops: CDR1 MNHNS, CDR2 SASEGT. The CDR3 has 13 residues. CDR3 nucleotides: TGTGCCAGCAGTCAAGGGGACAGCTATGGCTACACCTTC. This codes for CASSQGDSYGYTF.

The chain combines TRBV9 with TRBJ2-1, with TRBD2 identical over 9 bases. V lost 0 bases and J lost 9; bases outside the gene matches: 7. From germline, CDR1 is SGDLS and CDR2 YYNGEE. This CDR3 spans 15 amino acids. The CDR3 loop reads CASSVGPSGKGEQFF. As DNA, the CDR3 is TGTGCCAGCAGCGTAGGGCCTAGCGGGAAGGGTGAGCAGTTCTTC.

The table lists this clone with a few counts. The chain has TRBV6-6 and TRBJ1-5, with no clear D. The CDR3 runs 13 residues. Germline CDR1 reads MNHNY; CDR2 reads SVGAGI (reference sequence). V gave up 8 bases and J gave up 2 bases, with 10 bases separating them. The CDR3: CASRVDRNQPQHF. Here the CDR3 DNA reads TGTGCCAGCCGTGTTGATCGCAATCAGCCCCAGCATTTT.

A few counts support this clone. The chain carries TRBV6-1 and TRBJ2-4; D ambiguous. The germline V gene has CDR1 MNHNS and CDR2 SASEGT. Deletions cut 9 bases from V and 0 bases from J, with 18 bases between. The CDR3 extends over 16 amino acids. The CDR3 region is CASSKDPGLAKNIQYF. The DNA of the CDR3 is TGTGCCAGTAGTAAAGACCCGGGCCTAGCCAAAAACATTCAGTACTTC.